A single sample is the source of the 20 T cell receptor beta chains below, sequenced in a study of blood T cell repertoires in COVID-19. Assay: immunoSEQ multiplex PCR; the TCRdb copy retains only in-frame clones and omits some. The data contain about 180,000 clones, 85% to 90% of them singletons. The sequenced material came from peripheral blood. These receptors all stem from a person aged 70 to 85 with COVID-19, enrolled during active disease.

The CDR3: CASSPGVTGGYTF. The CDR3 DNA reads TGTGCCAGCAGCCCAGGGGTTACGGGTGGCTACACCTTC. The rearrangement joins TRBV7-8 to TRBJ1-2, with D possibly matching TRBD1 (6 bases). The V gene's germline CDR1 is SGHVS and CDR2 FQNEAQ. The CDR3 runs to 13 residues. Trimming shortened V by 5 bases and J by 7 bases, and 14 bases separated the two germline ends.

The CDR3 sequence: CASLPQLNSNQPQHF. DNA of the CDR3: TGTGCCAGTTTACCACAGTTGAATAGCAATCAGCCCCAGCATTTT. The chain recombines TRBV28 with TRBJ1-5; no definite D call. The germline V and J ends were trimmed by 9 bases and 0 bases, with 15 bases remaining between them. The length of the CDR3 is 15 residues. In germline, CDR1 is MDHEN, CDR2 SYDVKM. Complete variable domain (other parts from reference TRBV28 and TRBJ1-5): DVKVTQSSRYLVKRTGEKVFLECVQDMDHENMFWYRQDPGLGLRLIYFSYDVKMKEKGDIPEGYSVSREKKERFSLILESASTNQTSMYLCASLPQLNSNQPQHFGDGTRLSIL.

This chain uses TRBV4-3 with TRBJ2-3; D possibly corresponds to TRBD2 (5 bases). Per germline, CDR1 LGHNA and CDR2 YSLEER. V was trimmed by 0 bases and J by 0 bases, leaving 10 bases between them. The CDR3 has 16 amino acids. The CDR3 coding sequence is TGCGCCAGCAGCCAAGATGTTCGGACTAGCACAGATACGCAGTATTTT. Protein sequence: CASSQDVRTSTDTQYF.

The rearrangement joins TRBV28 to TRBJ1-6; possibly TRBD1 for D (6 bases). This CDR3 contains 14 residues. Trimming cost V 5 bases and J 4 bases, with 9 bases left between them. From germline, CDR1 is MDHEN and CDR2 SYDVKM. Here the CDR3 reads CASSRTDYNSPLHF. The CDR3 nucleotides read TGTGCCAGCAGTAGGACAGATTATAATTCACCCCTCCACTTT.

There are a few counts of this clone. The genes are TRBV11-2 and TRBJ2-3; D is possibly TRBD1 (6 bases). V was pared by 4 bases and J by 6 bases, with 11 bases between. This CDR3 region has 13 residues. Germline loops: CDR1 SGHAT, CDR2 FQNNGV. The DNA for the CDR3 is TGTGCCAGCAGCTCCGTAAGGGGGGATACGCAGTATTTT. Protein sequence: CASSSVRGDTQYF.

V gene TRBV27 combines with J gene TRBJ2-3; a weak D match, TRBD2 (6 bases). The CDR3 loop spans 15 amino acids. Looked up from germline, CDR1 is MNHEY and CDR2 is SMNVEV (reference sequence). Deletions cut 3 bases from V and 1 base from J, with 11 bases between. CDR3 nucleotide sequence: TGTGCCAGCAGTTTTTATGGAGGGGGCACAGATACGCAGTATTTT. Translating gives CASSFYGGGTDTQYF.

The V gene is TRBV2, the J gene TRBJ2-1; perhaps TRBD1 as D (5 bases). V was pared by 10 bases and J by 9 bases, with 16 bases between. The CDR3 is made up of 12 amino acids. Germline CDR1 SNHLY, CDR2 FYNNEI. CDR3 bases: TGTGCCATTGGACAAGGGGTCGGTGAGCAGTTCTTC. It specifies CAIGQGVGEQFF.

The chain recombines TRBV27 with TRBJ2-7, with 8 bases fitting TRBD2. From germline, CDR1 is MNHEY and CDR2 SMNVEV (reference sequence). V lost 8 bases, J lost 13 bases, and 19 bases stayed unmatched. The CDR3 is 14 residues long. The CDR3 nucleotides read TGTGCCAGCCACCTCGCAAAGCGGGAGACATCATTTTACTTC. Translation gives CASHLAKRETSFYF.

The chain carries TRBV19 and TRBJ1-3; D perhaps matches TRBD1 (5 bases). Germline V CDR1 and CDR2: LNHDA, SQIVND (reference sequence). The CDR3 loop spans 15 amino acids. V lost 4 bases and J lost 3, with 13 bases in between. This CDR3 reads CASSNPAGVGNTIYF. As DNA, the CDR3 is TGTGCCAGTAGTAACCCCGCGGGGGTTGGAAACACCATATATTTT.

The chain couples TRBV19 to TRBJ2-1; 8 positions match TRBD1. The CDR3 sequence is 15 residues long. Germline CDR1 is LNHDA and CDR2 is SQIVND (reference sequence). V shed 3 bases and J 5 bases; nucleotides not matched to a gene: 6. In DNA form, the CDR3 reads TGTGCCAGTAGTATTTCAGGGGGCCTCCACAATGAGCAGTTCTTC. Its protein product is CASSISGGLHNEQFF.

This clone was seen just once. The chain has TRBV30 and TRBJ2-6; D uncertain. Germline loops: CDR1 GTSNPN, CDR2 SVGIG (reference sequence). Trimming pared 2 bases from V and 2 bases from J, leaving 7 bases between. The CDR3 spans 14 residues. Written as DNA, the CDR3 is TGTGCCTGGAGTATGACTGCTGGGGCCAACGTCCTGACTTTC. Protein sequence: CAWSMTAGANVLTF.

The chain couples TRBV10-3 to TRBJ2-7; 8 bases are shared with TRBD2. Germline loops: CDR1 ENHRY, CDR2 SYGVKD. The CDR3 is 15 residues long. V dropped 5 bases and J dropped 4; count of bases not matched to a gene: 10. The CDR3 DNA is TGTGCCATCAGTCCAGGACTAGCCTTTCGGTACGAGCAGTACTTC. This codes for CAISPGLAFRYEQYF.

The V and J genes are TRBV28 and TRBJ2-2; the match to TRBD2 covers 12 bases. CDR1 is MDHEN and CDR2 is SYDVKM in the germline V gene. The junction had 3 bases not matched to a gene; V was cut back by 6 bases and J by 7 bases. CDR3 length: 14 residues. CDR3 in DNA: TGTGCCAGCAGAAGGACTAGCGGGAACGGGGAGCTGTTTTTT. It encodes CASRRTSGNGELFF. Looking up the rest from reference TRBV28 and TRBJ2-2 gives the full variable domain: DVKVTQSSRYLVKRTGEKVFLECVQDMDHENMFWYRQDPGLGLRLIYFSYDVKMKEKGDIPEGYSVSREKKERFSLILESASTNQTSMYLCASRRTSGNGELFFGEGSRLTVL.

V usage is TRBV7-9 and J usage is TRBJ2-3, with D perhaps matching TRBD1 (6 bases). Germline CDR1 reads SEHNR; CDR2 reads FQNEAQ (reference sequence). The CDR3 length is 13 residues. The V end lost 4 bases, the J end lost 4 bases, and 9 bases lay between the germline ends. The DNA of the CDR3 is TGTGCCAGCAGCTCCGCAGGGGCAGATACGCAGTATTTT. This translates into CASSSAGADTQYF. The full variable domain, in which reference TRBV7-9 and TRBJ2-3 provide the parts outside the CDR3, is DTGVSQNPRHKITKRGQNVTFRCDPISEHNRLYWYRQTLGQGPEFLTYFQNEAQLEKSRLLSDRFSAERPKGSFSTLEIQRTEQGDSAMYLCASSSAGADTQYFGPGTRLTVL.

In its sample, this clone was seen once. The chain employs TRBV9 and TRBJ2-5; D might be TRBD1 (6 bases). Germline CDR1 reads SGDLS; CDR2 reads YYNGEE. The CDR3 is 14 residues long. The V end was cut by 5 bases, the J end by 2 bases, with 13 bases between. The chain's CDR3 is CASSSGTHQETQYF. The CDR3 bases are TGTGCCAGCAGTTCCGGGACACATCAAGAGACCCAGTACTTC.

This chain links TRBV5-5 with TRBJ1-2; possibly TRBD1 for D (6 bases). Deletions cut 6 bases from V and 7 bases from J, with 13 bases between. Germline CDR1 and CDR2: SGHKS and YYEKEE (reference sequence). This CDR3 is 12 amino acids long. CDR3 coding DNA: TGTGCCAGCATCCGACAGGCAGGTGGCTACACCTTC. It codes for CASIRQAGGYTF.

This chain joins TRBV10-1 and TRBJ2-2; the D gene is possibly TRBD1 (7 bases). The CDR3 has 16 residues. CDR1 and CDR2 from the germline V gene are WNHNN and SYGVQD (reference sequence). V was cut by 0 bases and J by 6 bases, with 14 bases left in between. The CDR3 reads CASSESTGRYAGELFF. CDR3 in DNA: TGCGCCAGCAGTGAGTCGACAGGGAGGTACGCCGGGGAGCTGTTTTTT.

This rearrangement joins TRBV6-5 to TRBJ1-1; D remains unclear. The CDR3 is 11 amino acids. V was trimmed by 6 bases and J by 10 bases, leaving 12 bases between them. CDR1 is MNHEY, CDR2 SVGAGI, per germline. CDR3 DNA: TGTGCCAGCAGCTCGTTCGCCGGAGCTTTCTTT. This sequence encodes CASSSFAGAFF.

This chain links TRBV7-2 with TRBJ2-7; maybe TRBD2 (7 bases). V was clipped by 4 bases and J by 7 bases, with 17 bases between them. CDR3 length: 14 amino acids. In germline, CDR1 is SGHTA, CDR2 FQGNSA. This CDR3 is CASSWGGLAEEQYF. As DNA, the CDR3 is TGTGCCAGCAGCTGGGGGGGGCTAGCGGAGGAGCAGTACTTC. The entire variable domain, with the rest obtained from reference TRBV7-2 and TRBJ2-7, is as follows: GAGVSQSPSNKVTEKGKDVELRCDPISGHTALYWYRQSLGQGLEFLIYFQGNSAPDKSGLPSDRFSAERTGGSVSTLTIQRTQQEDSAVYLCASSWGGLAEEQYFGPGTRLTVT.

The V call is TRBV7-2, the J call TRBJ2-2; the match to TRBD2 covers 10 bases. Germline assignment: CDR1 SGHTA and CDR2 FQGNSA. Trimming cost V 1 base and J 1 base; bases outside gene matches: 9. CDR3 length: 19 amino acids. This CDR3 is CASSLELAGVPGNTGELFF. The CDR3 nucleotides read TGTGCCAGCAGCTTAGAGCTAGCGGGGGTCCCGGGGAACACCGGGGAGCTGTTTTTT.